This TCR beta chain was identified during a study of persistence of HIV-infected CD4 T cells. As for the study in general: Anti-CD3/anti-CD28 stimulation activated a higher proportion of cells than antigen stimulation, with lower memory fraction.

This nonspecific control used anti-CD3/anti-CD28 bead stimulation of CD4+ T cells. Sorting of responding CD4+ T cells relied on upregulated CD40 ligand together with CD69. Of note for this clone: Its antigen is currently unknown.

CDR3 length equals 19 residues. The germline CDR1 and CDR2 sequences are SGHRS and YFSETQ. Deletions cut 0 bases from V and 1 base from J, with 19 bases between. Sequencing used immunoSEQ version 4 in survey mode. The repertoire was sequenced with immunoSEQ multiplex PCR; TCRdb's copy has only in-frame clones and lacks some. The sample contains around 47,000 clones, roughly 90% of which appear only once. General study results and limits: Degenerate expanded CDR3beta sequences were enriched among CMV- and Gag-responding cells.

This clonotype was obtained from an adult man with HIV who was CMV-seropositive. Material: CD4+ T cells sorted from PBMCs after roughly 17-hour stimulation, obtained from a patient who received antiretroviral therapy. This chain uses TRBV5-1 with TRBJ2-2; D is perhaps TRBD1 (6 bases). The CDR3 DNA reads TGCGCCAGCAGCTTGGAAGGCCAAACCGGGACAATGAACACCGGGGAGCTGTTTTTT. Translated, it gives CASSLEGQTGTMNTGELFF.